The present T cell receptor beta chain was sequenced within a study of human T cells and chemical hapten exposure. On the study more broadly: Patients got weekly scalp diphenylcyclopropenone doses over the approximately 24-week study. TCR yields differed between samples (mainly from small differences in pooled library volume). Study-wide results and caveats: Versus controls, expanded TCRs had significantly more large CDR3 similarity clusters.

Time point described: patch test 1, 2 weeks after DPC sensitization. Sample treatment: therapeutic diphenylcyclopropenone sensitization with weekly scalp DPC. From the RACE reads, TCRdb called clonotypes with MiXCR, one entry per CDR3 protein. In the table there are about 360,000 distinct CDR3 sequences, 4% to 5.5% of which are singletons. For this clonotype: Its antigen remains unidentified.

V shed 4 bases and J shed 2 bases, with 15 bases lying between them. The germline V gene has CDR1 SGHRS and CDR2 YFSETQ. This CDR3 is 15 amino acids long. The sequenced sample was whole blood, obtained in connection with sensitization to the hapten diphenylcyclopropenone (DPC). V usage is TRBV5-1 and J usage is TRBJ1-1; TRBD1 is a possible D gene (5 bases). This clonotype was sampled from a woman in her fifties or sixties with alopecia areata. Some clones in this sample may be carry-over from other donors' samples. The CDR3 DNA reads as TGCGCCAGCAGCCGTTTTGGGGCACCAAACACTGAAGCTTTCTTT. This translates into CASSRFGAPNTEAFF. Full variable domain (remainder filled in from reference TRBV5-1 and TRBJ1-1): KAGVTQTPRYLIKTRGQQVTLSCSPISGHRSVSWYQQTPGQGLQFLFEYFSETQRNKGNFPGRFSGRQFSNSRSEMNVSTLELGDSALYLCASSRFGAPNTEAFFGQGTRLTVV.